This T cell receptor beta chain was retrieved from a study of cytomegalovirus exposure and HLA in healthy donors. Whole-study context: The study placed approximately 80% of its 398 genotyped donors in the Caucasian-associated ancestry cluster.

Vbeta (60) and Jbeta (13) primers were used in the PCR. The method was immunoSEQ multiplex PCR; TCRdb's version includes in-frame clones alone and lacks a portion of them. The table includes 70,000 to 90,000 clones, about 70% detected once. A remark on this clone: The antigen is not known.

Study conclusions and caveats: Later, an analysis found that common viral pathogens appeared to be linked with several of the most significant clusters. Within the data, a cluster of highly shared sequence variants was likely a sequencing artifact.

The source material was PBMCs. This receptor was obtained from a male donor in good health and CMV-seropositive.

As DNA, the CDR3 is TGTGCCAGTAGTATAGATCTGGAAACTAGCGGGACTTCCTACGAGCAGTACTTC. The encoded protein is CASSIDLETSGTSYEQYF. The rearrangement links TRBV19 to TRBJ2-7; 10 nucleotides align to TRBD2. The trim removed 0 bases at V and 1 base at J, leaving 9 bases unmatched. CDR1 LNHDA and CDR2 SQIVND come from the germline V gene (reference sequence). This CDR3 is 18 amino acids long.